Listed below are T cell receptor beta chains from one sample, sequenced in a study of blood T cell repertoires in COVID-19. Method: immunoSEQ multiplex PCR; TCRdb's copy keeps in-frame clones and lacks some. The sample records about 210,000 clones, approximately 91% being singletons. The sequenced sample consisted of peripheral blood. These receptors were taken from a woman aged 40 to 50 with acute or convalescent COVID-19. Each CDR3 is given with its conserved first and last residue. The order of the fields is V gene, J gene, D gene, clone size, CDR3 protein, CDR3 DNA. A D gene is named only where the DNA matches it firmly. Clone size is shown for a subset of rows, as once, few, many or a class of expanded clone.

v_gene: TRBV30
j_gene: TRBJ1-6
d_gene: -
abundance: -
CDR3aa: CAWSTATGNSPLHF
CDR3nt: TGTGCCTGGAGTACCGCCACAGGCAATTCACCCCTCCACTTT

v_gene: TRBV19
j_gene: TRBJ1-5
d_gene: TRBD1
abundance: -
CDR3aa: CASSIQGASNQPQHF
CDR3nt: TGTGCCAGTAGTATTCAGGGGGCGAGCAATCAGCCCCAGCATTTT

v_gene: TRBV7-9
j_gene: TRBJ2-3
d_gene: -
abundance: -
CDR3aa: CASSLDLSSTDTQYF
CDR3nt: TGTGCCAGCAGCTTAGATCTGTCTAGCACAGATACGCAGTATTTT

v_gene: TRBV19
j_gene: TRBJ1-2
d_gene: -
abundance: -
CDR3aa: CASSMYSSNYGYTF
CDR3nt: TGTGCCAGTAGTATGTACAGCTCTAACTATGGCTACACCTTC

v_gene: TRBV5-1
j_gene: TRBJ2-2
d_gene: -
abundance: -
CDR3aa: CASSLDAPNTGELFF
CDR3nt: TGCGCCAGCAGCTTGGACGCGCCGAACACCGGGGAGCTGTTTTTT

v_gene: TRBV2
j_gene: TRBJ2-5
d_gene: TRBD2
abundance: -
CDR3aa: CASEGPSGGLETQYF
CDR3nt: TGTGCCAGCGAGGGTCCTAGCGGGGGGTTAGAGACCCAGTACTTC

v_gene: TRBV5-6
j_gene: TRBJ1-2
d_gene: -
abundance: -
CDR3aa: CASSVGTGATF
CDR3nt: -

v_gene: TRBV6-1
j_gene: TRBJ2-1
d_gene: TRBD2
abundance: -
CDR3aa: CASSERGLTYNEQFF
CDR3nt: TGTGCCAGCAGTGAAAGGGGACTAACATACAATGAGCAGTTCTTC

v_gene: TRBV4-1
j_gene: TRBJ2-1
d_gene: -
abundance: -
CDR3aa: CASSPRGSNEQFF
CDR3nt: TGCGCCAGCAGCCCTCGGGGGTCCAATGAGCAGTTCTTC

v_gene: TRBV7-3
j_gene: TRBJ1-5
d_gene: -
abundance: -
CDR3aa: CASSLDGGQPQHF
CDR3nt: TGTGCCAGCAGCTTAGACGGGGGTCAGCCCCAGCATTTT

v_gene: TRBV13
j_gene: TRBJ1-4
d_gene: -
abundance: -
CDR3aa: CASSFPGQDEKLFF
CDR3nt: TGTGCCAGCAGCTTCCCGGGACAAGACGAAAAACTGTTTTTT

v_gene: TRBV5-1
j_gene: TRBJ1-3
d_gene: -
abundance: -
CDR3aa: CASSLGGGNTIYF
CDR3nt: TGCGCCAGCAGCTTAGGCGGCGGAAACACCATATATTTT

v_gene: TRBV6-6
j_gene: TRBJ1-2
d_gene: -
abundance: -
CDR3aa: CASSYSQGNYGYTF
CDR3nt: TGTGCCAGCAGTTACTCACAGGGCAACTATGGCTACACCTTC

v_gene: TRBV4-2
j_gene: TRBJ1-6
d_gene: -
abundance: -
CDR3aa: CASSQGTGRRGYSPLHF
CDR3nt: TGTGCCAGCAGCCAAGGCACGGGAAGACGGGGTTATTCACCCCTCCACTTT

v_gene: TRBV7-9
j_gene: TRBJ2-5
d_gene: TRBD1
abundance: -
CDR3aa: CASSEQGAETQYF
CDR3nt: TGTGCCAGCAGCGAACAGGGGGCCGAGACCCAGTACTTC

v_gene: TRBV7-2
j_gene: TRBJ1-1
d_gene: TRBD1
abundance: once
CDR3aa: CASSSNRGDNTEAFF
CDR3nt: TGTGCCAGCAGCTCGAACAGGGGTGATAACACTGAAGCTTTCTTT

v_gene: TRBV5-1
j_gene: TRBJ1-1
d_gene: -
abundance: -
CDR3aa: CASSLVFSGAEAFF
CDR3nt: TGCGCCAGCAGCTTGGTGTTTTCGGGGGCTGAAGCTTTCTTT

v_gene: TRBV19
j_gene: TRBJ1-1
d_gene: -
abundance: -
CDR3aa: CASSIGLSGKGRRTEAFF
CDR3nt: TGTGCCAGTAGTATAGGGCTATCGGGCAAGGGCAGGAGGACTGAAGCTTTCTTT

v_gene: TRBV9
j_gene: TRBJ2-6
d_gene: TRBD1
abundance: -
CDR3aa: CASSVGPRDSNSGANVLTF
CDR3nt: TGTGCCAGCAGCGTAGGACCCCGGGACAGTAACTCTGGGGCCAACGTCCTGACTTTC

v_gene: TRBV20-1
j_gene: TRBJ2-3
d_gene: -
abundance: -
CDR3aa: CSAEADTQYF
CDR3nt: TGCAGTGCCGAGGCAGATACGCAGTATTTT

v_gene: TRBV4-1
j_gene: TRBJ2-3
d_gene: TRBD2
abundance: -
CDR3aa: CASTSLLAGVDTQYF
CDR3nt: TGCGCCAGCACCTCTCTCCTAGCGGGCGTAGATACGCAGTATTTT

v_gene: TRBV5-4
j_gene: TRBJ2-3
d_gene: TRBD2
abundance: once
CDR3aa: CASSPRAGGVTDTQYF
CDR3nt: TGTGCCAGCAGCCCTCGAGCGGGGGGCGTAACAGATACGCAGTATTTT

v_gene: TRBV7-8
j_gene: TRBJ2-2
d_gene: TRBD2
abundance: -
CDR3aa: CASTPGTSGGVGELFF
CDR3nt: TGTGCCAGCACCCCCGGGACTAGCGGGGGGGTCGGGGAGCTGTTTTTT

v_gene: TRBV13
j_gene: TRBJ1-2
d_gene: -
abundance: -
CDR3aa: CASSGGEGHGYTF
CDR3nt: TGTGCCAGCAGCGGCGGTGAGGGCCATGGCTACACCTTC

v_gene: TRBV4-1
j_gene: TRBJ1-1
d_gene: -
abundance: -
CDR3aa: CASSSSLNTEAFF
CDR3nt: TGCGCCAGCAGCTCTTCTCTGAACACTGAAGCTTTCTTT

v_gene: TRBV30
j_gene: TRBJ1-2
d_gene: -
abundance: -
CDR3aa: CAWSYRVGYTF
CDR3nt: TGTGCCTGGTCCTACAGGGTCGGCTACACCTTC

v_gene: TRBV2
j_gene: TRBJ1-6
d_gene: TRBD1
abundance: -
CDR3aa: CASTLDRRLNSPLHF
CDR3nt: TGTGCCAGCACCCTGGACAGGAGACTTAATTCACCCCTCCACTTT

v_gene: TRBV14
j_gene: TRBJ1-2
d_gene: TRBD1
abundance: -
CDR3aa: CASSQDGGTGNNYGYTF
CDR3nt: TGTGCCAGCAGCCAGGACGGCGGGACAGGGAATAACTATGGCTACACCTTC

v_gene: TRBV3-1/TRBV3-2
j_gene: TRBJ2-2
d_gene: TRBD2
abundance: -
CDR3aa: CASSPSGENTGELFF
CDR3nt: TGTGCCAGCAGCCCTAGCGGGGAGAACACCGGGGAGCTGTTTTTT

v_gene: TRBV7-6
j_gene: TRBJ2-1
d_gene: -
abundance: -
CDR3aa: CASSLGQGSYNEQFF
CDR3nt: TGTGCCAGCAGCCTCGGCCAGGGCTCCTACAATGAGCAGTTCTTC

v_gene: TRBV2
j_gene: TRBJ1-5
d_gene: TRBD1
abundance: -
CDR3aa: CASSERSGGRNQPQHF
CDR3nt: TGTGCCAGCAGTGAGAGATCAGGGGGCCGCAATCAGCCCCAGCATTTT

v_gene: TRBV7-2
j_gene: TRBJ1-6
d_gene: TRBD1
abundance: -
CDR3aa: CASSRTGVWDSPLHF
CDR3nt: TGTGCCAGCAGCCGCACAGGGGTCTGGGATTCACCCCTCCACTTT